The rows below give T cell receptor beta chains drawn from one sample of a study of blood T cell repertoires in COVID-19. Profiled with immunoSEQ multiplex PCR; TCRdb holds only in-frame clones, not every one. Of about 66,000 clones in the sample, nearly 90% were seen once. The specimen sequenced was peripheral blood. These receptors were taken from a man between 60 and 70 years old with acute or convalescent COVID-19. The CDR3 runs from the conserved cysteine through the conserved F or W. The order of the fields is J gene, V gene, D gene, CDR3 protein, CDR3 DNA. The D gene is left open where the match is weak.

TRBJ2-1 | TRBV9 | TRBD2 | CASSVAGLGSYNEQFF | TGTGCCAGCAGCGTAGCGGGACTAGGCTCCTACAATGAGCAGTTCTTC
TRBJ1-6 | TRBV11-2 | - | CASSRQVLNSPLHF | TGTGCCAGCAGCCGACAGGTCCTGAATTCACCCCTCCACTTT
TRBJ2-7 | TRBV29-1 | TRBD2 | CSVIPWGGSYEQYF | TGCAGCGTTATCCCTTGGGGAGGGTCCTACGAGCAGTACTTC
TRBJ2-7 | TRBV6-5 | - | CASRRRMENSYEQYF | TGTGCCAGCAGACGACGAATGGAAAACAGCTACGAGCAGTACTTC
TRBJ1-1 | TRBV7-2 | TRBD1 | CASSRDRGAEAFF | TGTGCCAGCAGCAGGGACAGGGGGGCTGAAGCTTTCTTT
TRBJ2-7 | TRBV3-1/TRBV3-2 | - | CASSYGQSTAYEQYF | TGTGCCAGCAGCTACGGACAAAGCACTGCCTACGAGCAGTACTTC
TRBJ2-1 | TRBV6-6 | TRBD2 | CASSRVASGGINEQFF | TGTGCCAGCAGTCGAGTAGCTAGCGGGGGGATCAATGAGCAGTTCTTC
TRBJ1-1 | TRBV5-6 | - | CASRLSTAPNTEAFF | TGTGCCAGCAGATTATCGACAGCCCCGAACACTGAAGCTTTCTTT
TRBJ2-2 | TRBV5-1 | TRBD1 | CASSLLPMGTGSGGELFF | TGCGCCAGCAGCTTGCTCCCAATGGGGACAGGGTCTGGCGGGGAGCTGTTTTTT
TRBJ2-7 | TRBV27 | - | CASSPTMGGEQYF | TGTGCCAGCAGTCCCACTATGGGGGGCGAGCAGTACTTC
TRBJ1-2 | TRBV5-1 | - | CASSLVVDTNYGYTF | TGCGCCAGCAGCTTGGTTGTGGACACTAACTATGGCTACACCTTC
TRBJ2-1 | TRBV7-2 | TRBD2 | CASSLGLAGGPFQFF | TGTGCCAGCAGCTTAGGACTAGCGGGGGGGCCATTTCAGTTCTTC
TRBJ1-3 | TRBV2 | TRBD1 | CASSEDKTGVGNTIYF | TGTGCCAGCAGTGAAGACAAAACAGGGGTTGGAAACACCATATATTTT
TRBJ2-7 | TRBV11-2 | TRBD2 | CASRTIGRGYEQYF | TGTGCCAGCAGGACTATTGGGCGGGGGTACGAGCAGTACTTC